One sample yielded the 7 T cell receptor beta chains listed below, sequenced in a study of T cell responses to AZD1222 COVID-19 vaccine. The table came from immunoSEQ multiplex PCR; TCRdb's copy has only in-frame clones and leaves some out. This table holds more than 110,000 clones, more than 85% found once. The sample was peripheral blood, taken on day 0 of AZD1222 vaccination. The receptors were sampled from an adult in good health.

The CDR3 sequence: CASSVGQYNEQFF. The CDR3 region has the DNA TGTGCCAGCAGCGTAGGGCAGTACAATGAGCAGTTCTTC. The rearrangement links TRBV9 to TRBJ2-1; D ambiguous. There are 13 residues in the CDR3. CDR1 is SGDLS, CDR2 YYNGEE, per germline. V lost 0 bases, J lost 4 bases, and 5 bases lay in between. Drawing the rest from reference TRBV9 and TRBJ2-1, the complete variable domain is DSGVTQTPKHLITATGQRVTLRCSPRSGDLSVYWYQQSLDQGLQFLIQYYNGEERAKGNILERFSAQQFPDLHSELNLSSLELGDSALYFCASSVGQYNEQFFGPGTRLTVL.

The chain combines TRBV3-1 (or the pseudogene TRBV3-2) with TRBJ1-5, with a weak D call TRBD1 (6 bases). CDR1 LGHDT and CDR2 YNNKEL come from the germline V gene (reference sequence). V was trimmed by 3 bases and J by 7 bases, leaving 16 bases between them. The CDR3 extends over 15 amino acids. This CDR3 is CASSHRGGSEQPQHF. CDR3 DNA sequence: TGTGCCAGCAGCCACCGCGGGGGCTCGGAACAGCCCCAGCATTTT.

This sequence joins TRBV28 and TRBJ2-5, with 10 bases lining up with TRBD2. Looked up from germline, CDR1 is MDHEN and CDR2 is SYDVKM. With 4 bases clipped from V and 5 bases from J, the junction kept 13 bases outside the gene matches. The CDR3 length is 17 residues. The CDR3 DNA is TGTGCCAGCAGTTCTCACCGAGCTAGCGGGGGATGGGAGACCCAGTACTTC. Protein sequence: CASSSHRASGGWETQYF.

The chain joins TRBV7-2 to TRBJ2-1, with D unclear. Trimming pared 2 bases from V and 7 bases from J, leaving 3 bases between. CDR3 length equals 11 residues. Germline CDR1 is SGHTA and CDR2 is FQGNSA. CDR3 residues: CASSLKNEQFF. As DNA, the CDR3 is TGTGCCAGCAGCTTAAAAAATGAGCAGTTCTTC.

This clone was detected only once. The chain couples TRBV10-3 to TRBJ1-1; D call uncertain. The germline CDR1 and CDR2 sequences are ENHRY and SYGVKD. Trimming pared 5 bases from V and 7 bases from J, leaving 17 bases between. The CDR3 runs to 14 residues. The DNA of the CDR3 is TGTGCCATCAGTATGACTGGCCCCGAGAGTGAAGCTTTCTTT. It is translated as CAISMTGPESEAFF.

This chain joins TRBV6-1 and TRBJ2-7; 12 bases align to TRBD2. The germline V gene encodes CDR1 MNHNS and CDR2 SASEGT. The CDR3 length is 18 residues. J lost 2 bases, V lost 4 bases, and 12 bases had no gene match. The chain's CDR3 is CASSVRTSGDRKPYEQYF. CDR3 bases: TGTGCCAGCAGTGTCCGGACTAGCGGGGACCGAAAACCCTACGAGCAGTACTTC.

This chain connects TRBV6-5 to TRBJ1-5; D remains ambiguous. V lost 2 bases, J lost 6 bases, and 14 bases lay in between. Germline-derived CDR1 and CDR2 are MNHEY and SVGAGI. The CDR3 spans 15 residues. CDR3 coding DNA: TGTGCCAGCAGTTACCAGAGGAGTGGTGGTCAGCCCCAGCATTTT. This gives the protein CASSYQRSGGQPQHF.